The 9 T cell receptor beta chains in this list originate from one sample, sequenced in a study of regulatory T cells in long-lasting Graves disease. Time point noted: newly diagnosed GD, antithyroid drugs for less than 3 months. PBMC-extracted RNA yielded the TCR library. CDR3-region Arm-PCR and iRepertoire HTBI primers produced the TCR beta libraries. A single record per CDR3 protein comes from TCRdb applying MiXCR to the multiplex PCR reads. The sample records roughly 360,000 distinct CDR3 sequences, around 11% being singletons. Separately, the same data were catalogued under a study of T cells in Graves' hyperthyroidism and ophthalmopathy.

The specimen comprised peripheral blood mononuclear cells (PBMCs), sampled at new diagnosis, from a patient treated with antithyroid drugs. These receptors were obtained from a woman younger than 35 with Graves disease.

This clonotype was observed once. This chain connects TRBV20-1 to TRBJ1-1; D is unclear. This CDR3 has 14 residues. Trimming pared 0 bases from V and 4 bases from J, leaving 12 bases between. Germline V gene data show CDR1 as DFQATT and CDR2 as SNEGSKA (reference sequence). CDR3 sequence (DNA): TGCAGTGCTAGAGATGACGGGGAGGGCACTGAAGCTTTCTTT. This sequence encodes CSARDDGEGTEAFF.

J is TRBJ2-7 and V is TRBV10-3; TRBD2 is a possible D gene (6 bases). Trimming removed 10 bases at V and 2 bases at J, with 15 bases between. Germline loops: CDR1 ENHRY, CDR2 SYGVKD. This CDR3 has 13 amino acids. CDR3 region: CATGARGAYEQYF. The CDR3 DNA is TGTGCCACCGGGGCACGCGGGGCCTACGAGCAGTACTTC.

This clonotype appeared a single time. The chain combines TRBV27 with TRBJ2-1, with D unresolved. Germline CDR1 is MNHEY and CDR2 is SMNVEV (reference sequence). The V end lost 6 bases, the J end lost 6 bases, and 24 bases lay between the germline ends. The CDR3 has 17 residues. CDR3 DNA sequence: TGTGCCAGCAGCCTGTTGTATGGGCTGGGATTTTCCAATGAGCAGTTCTTC. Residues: CASSLLYGLGFSNEQFF.

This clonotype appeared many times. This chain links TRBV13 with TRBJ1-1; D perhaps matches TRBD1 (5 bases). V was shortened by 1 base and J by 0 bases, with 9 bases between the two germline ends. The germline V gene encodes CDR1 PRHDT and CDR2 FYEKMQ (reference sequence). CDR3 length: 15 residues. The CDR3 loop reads CASSLEGALNTEAFF. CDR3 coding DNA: TGTGCCAGCAGCTTAGAAGGGGCGTTGAACACTGAAGCTTTCTTT.

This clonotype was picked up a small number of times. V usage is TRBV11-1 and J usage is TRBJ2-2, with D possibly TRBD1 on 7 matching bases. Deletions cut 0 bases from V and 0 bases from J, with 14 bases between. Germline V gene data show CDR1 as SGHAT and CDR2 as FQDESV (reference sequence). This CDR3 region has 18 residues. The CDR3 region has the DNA TGTGCCAGCAGCTTAGCGCTTGGCAGGGGGGCGAACACCGGGGAGCTGTTTTTT. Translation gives CASSLALGRGANTGELFF.

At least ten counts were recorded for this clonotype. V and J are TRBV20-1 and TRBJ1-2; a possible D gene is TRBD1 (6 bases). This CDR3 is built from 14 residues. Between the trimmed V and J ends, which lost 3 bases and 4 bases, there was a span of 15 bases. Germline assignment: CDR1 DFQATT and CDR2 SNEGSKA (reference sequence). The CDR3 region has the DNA TGCAGTGCTAGGCCGCAAGGGACAATCTATGGCTACACCTTC. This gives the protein CSARPQGTIYGYTF.

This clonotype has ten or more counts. In DNA, the CDR3 is TGTGCCAGCAGTTTAGTAGCGGGAGTTGCAAATGAGCAGTTCTTC. Amino acid sequence: CASSLVAGVANEQFF. This rearrangement joins TRBV28 to TRBJ2-1; TRBD2 matches 9 bases. CDR1 is MDHEN, CDR2 SYDVKM, per germline. The V and J ends lost 2 bases and 7 bases, in that order; junction bases with no gene match: 6. The CDR3 extends over 15 amino acids.

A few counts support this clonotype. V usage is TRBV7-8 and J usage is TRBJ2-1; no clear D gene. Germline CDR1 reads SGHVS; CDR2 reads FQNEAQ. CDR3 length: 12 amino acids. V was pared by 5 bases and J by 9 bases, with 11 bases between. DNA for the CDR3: TGTGCCAGCAGCCCTACGGCCATTGAGCAGTTCTTC. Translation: CASSPTAIEQFF.

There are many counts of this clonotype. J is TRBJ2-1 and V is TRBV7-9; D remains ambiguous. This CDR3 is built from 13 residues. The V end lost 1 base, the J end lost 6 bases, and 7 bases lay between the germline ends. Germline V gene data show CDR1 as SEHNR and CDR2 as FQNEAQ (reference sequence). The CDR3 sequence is CASSLVEFNEQFF. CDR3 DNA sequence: TGTGCCAGCAGCTTAGTTGAATTCAATGAGCAGTTCTTC.